This TCR beta chain was recovered during a study of shared T cell receptors in the human thymus. Data came from immunoSEQ multiplex PCR; TCRdb stores just in-frame clones and leaves some out. The sample consists of 650,000 to 950,000 clones, roughly 85% of them appearing once. Between the trimmed V and J ends, which lost 1 base and 2 bases, there was a span of 17 bases. The germline V gene encodes CDR1 LNHNV and CDR2 YYDKDF (reference sequence). The CDR3 length is 18 residues. The data were also submitted as part of a second study, on human thymus T cells. From that second work: Resections removed during corrective heart surgery provided the thymus tissue used. Among thymic and blood repertoires, usage of V and J genes appeared biased. Reports from related research described highly overlapping thymic repertoires among unrelated individuals.

The chain carries TRBV15 and TRBJ2-2; TRBD1 is a possible D gene (6 bases). This sequence originates from a girl under three years old with a congenital heart defect. Specimen: thymocytes. CDR3 region: CATSRVRKQGFNTGELFF. The CDR3 nucleotides read TGTGCCACCAGCAGAGTAAGGAAACAGGGCTTTAACACCGGGGAGCTGTTTTTT.